Each of the 24 T cell receptor beta chains below was sequenced from the same sample in a study of metastatic and nonmetastatic thyroid tumors. TCRdb re-clonotyped the PCR reads through MiXCR. This sample carries about 70,000 clones, 18% of them seen once, and the ten largest clones take 10% to 15%. No patient had received any treatment before thyroid surgery. Sequenced material: blood. The origin of the receptors is a female donor with papillary thyroid cancer or a benign thyroid nodule (not recorded which). Some clones in this sample may be carry-over from other donors' samples.

This clone was observed at least ten times. A clone one base away is much larger, so this may be a read error. At the DNA level, this CDR3 is encoded by other sequences in the same sample as well. The gene calls are TRBV18 and TRBJ2-5; TRBD2 matches 9 bases. The CDR3 extends over 17 amino acids. In germline, CDR1 is KGHSH, CDR2 LQKENI. The CDR3 here is CASSPSRSSGAQETQYF. The CDR3 DNA follows: TGTGCCAGCTCACCCAGCAGATCTAGCGGGGCCCAAGAGACTCAGTACTTC.

There are many counts of this clone. This chain links TRBV7-2 with TRBJ2-3; unclear D gene. Per germline, CDR1 SGHTA and CDR2 FQGNSA. V lost 2 bases and J 2 bases, leaving 8 bases between the germline ends. This CDR3 spans 14 amino acids. The CDR3 DNA reads as TGTGCCAGCAGCTTATGGGGTCTCACAGATACGCAGTATTTT. It translates to CASSLWGLTDTQYF.

This clone was observed a handful of times. A clone one base away is much larger, so this may be a read error. CDR3 DNA sequence: TGCAGCGTTGAATGGGACGGTGTGCAGTACTTC. This encodes CSVEWDGVQYF. This chain links TRBV29-1 with TRBJ2-7, with D tentatively TRBD1 or TRBD2 (5 bases each). Between the trimmed V and J ends, which lost 2 bases and 9 bases, there was a span of 11 bases. Germline-derived CDR1 and CDR2 are SQVTM and ANQGSEA. The CDR3 loop spans 11 amino acids.

The V and J genes are TRBV20-1 and TRBJ2-5; D gene unclear. The CDR3 sequence is 14 residues long. Trimming took 3 bases from V and 5 from J, leaving 16 bases between them. Germline assignment: CDR1 DFQATT and CDR2 SNEGSKA (reference sequence). This CDR3 reads CSASPHWPRETQYF. For the CDR3, the DNA is TGCAGTGCTAGTCCACATTGGCCGAGGGAGACCCAGTACTTC.

In its sample, this clone was seen many times. A read error may be the cause here, since a much bigger clone is one base away. Within the sample, other DNA sequences also encode this same CDR3. The CDR3: CASSIPQGHEQYF. The CDR3 bases are TGCGCCAGTAGTATTCCCCAGGGCCACGAGCAGTACTTC. The chain carries TRBV19 and TRBJ2-7; perhaps TRBD1 as D (5 bases). This CDR3 contains 13 residues. Germline V lookup: CDR1 LNHDA, CDR2 SQIVND (reference sequence). Complete variable domain (other parts from reference TRBV19 and TRBJ2-7): DGGITQSPKYLFRKEGQNVTLSCEQNLNHDAMYWYRQDPGQGLRLIYYSQIVNDFQKGDIAEGYSVSREKKESFPLTVTSAQKNPTAFYLCASSIPQGHEQYFGPGTRLTVT.

This clone was picked up many times. The chain joins TRBV18 to TRBJ2-7; TRBD2 agrees at 8 bases. V lost 5 bases and J lost 3; bases outside the gene matches: 6. There are 14 residues in the CDR3. The germline V gene has CDR1 KGHSH and CDR2 LQKENI. This CDR3 is CASSLPGLVYEQYF. CDR3 bases: TGTGCCAGCTCATTGCCGGGACTAGTCTACGAGCAGTACTTC.

The chain joins TRBV6-2 or TRBV6-3 to TRBJ2-6; 7 bases match TRBD1. V lost 4 bases and J lost 0; bases outside the gene matches: 0. Germline CDR1 is MNHEY and CDR2 is SVGEGT. The CDR3 spans 15 residues. The CDR3 sequence: CASSWDSSGANVLTF. In DNA form, the CDR3 reads TGTGCCAGCAGTTGGGACAGCTCTGGGGCCAACGTCCTGACTTTC.

This clone was picked up many times. This chain uses TRBV2 with TRBJ2-7; TRBD2 aligns across 9 bases. Germline CDR1 and CDR2: SNHLY and FYNNEI. This CDR3 has 15 amino acids. V dropped 6 bases and J dropped 0; count of bases not matched to a gene: 6. The CDR3 bases are TGTGCCAGCAGAATCCCGGGACTAGCCTCCTACGAGCAGTACTTC. Protein product: CASRIPGLASYEQYF.

This clone has ten or more counts. DNA of the CDR3: TGCGCCAGCAGTGAAGGGACTAGCGGGAGGGCCCAAGAGACCCAGTACTTC. It translates to CASSEGTSGRAQETQYF. This sequence joins TRBV10-1 and TRBJ2-5, with 16 bases lining up with TRBD2. The CDR3 length is 17 residues. Germline values: CDR1 WNHNN, CDR2 SYGVQD (reference sequence). Trimming took 3 bases from V and 1 from J; bases not matched to a gene: 2.

The chain employs TRBV5-4 and TRBJ1-2, with TRBD1 identical over 7 bases. The V gene end was trimmed by 5 bases and the J gene end by 7 bases; junction bases not matched to a gene: 11. CDR1 SGHNT and CDR2 YYREEE come from the germline V gene (reference sequence). The CDR3 runs to 14 residues. The CDR3 spells CASRYRGPGTGYTF. The CDR3 bases are TGTGCCAGCAGATACAGGGGCCCAGGGACTGGCTACACCTTC.

The CDR3 spells CASSPSGHPGPKIYEQYF. The CDR3 DNA reads TGTGCCAGCAGCCCCTCCGGACACCCGGGCCCTAAGATCTACGAGCAGTACTTC. V usage is TRBV9 and J usage is TRBJ2-7; possibly TRBD1 for D (5 bases). V was trimmed by 4 bases and J by 3 bases, leaving 26 bases between them. The CDR3 is made up of 18 amino acids. Germline CDR1 is SGDLS and CDR2 is YYNGEE.

This clone was recorded at least ten times. The CDR3 here is CASSSTGGADNEQFF. The CDR3 region has the DNA TGCGCCAGCAGCTCTACAGGGGGCGCTGACAATGAGCAGTTCTTC. This chain links TRBV5-1 with TRBJ2-1, with TRBD1 matching over 9 bases. Germline V gene sequence: CDR1 SGHRS, CDR2 YFSETQ. J was trimmed by 5 bases and V by 3 bases; bases with no gene match: 6. This CDR3 is built from 15 residues.

At least ten counts were recorded for this clone. The genes are TRBV20-1 and TRBJ2-7; D is uncertain. The CDR3 extends over 11 amino acids. Trimming took off 1 base at V and 4 bases at J, with 5 bases between the two ends. Germline CDR1 DFQATT, CDR2 SNEGSKA (reference sequence). CDR3 nucleotide sequence: TGCAGTGCTAGAGGCGGTTACGAGCAGTACTTC. Its protein is CSARGGYEQYF.

This clone appeared many times. The chain links TRBV3-1 to TRBJ2-4, with 7 bases aligning to TRBD1. The CDR3 has 14 amino acids. The J segment lost 10 bases and the V segment lost 0 bases, leaving 6 bases of the junction unmatched. Germline CDR1 LGHDT, CDR2 YNNKEL (reference sequence). The CDR3 loop is CASSQDTRGRIQYF. As DNA, the CDR3 is TGTGCCAGCAGCCAAGATACCAGGGGGAGAATTCAGTACTTC. The complete variable domain, with remaining parts taken from reference TRBV3-1 and TRBJ2-4, reads DTAVSQTPKYLVTQMGNDKSIKCEQNLGHDTMYWYKQDSKKFLKIMFSYNNKELIINETVPNRFSPKSPDKAHLNLHINSLELGDSAVYFCASSQDTRGRIQYFGAGTRLSVL.

The table lists this clone with a count of one. V and J are TRBV11-2 and TRBJ2-2; TRBD1 aligns across 8 bases. Germline CDR1 and CDR2: SGHAT and FQNNGV. After removal of 4 bases from V and 5 bases from J, the junction contained 6 bases not matched to a gene. This CDR3 has 15 residues. CDR3 residues: CASSWGTGVTGELFF. The CDR3 DNA reads TGTGCCAGCAGCTGGGGGACAGGAGTAACCGGGGAGCTGTTTTTT.

V usage is TRBV19 and J usage is TRBJ2-7; D is undetermined. The germline V gene encodes CDR1 LNHDA and CDR2 SQIVND (reference sequence). V shed 5 bases and J shed 2 bases, with 13 bases lying between them. There are 14 residues in the CDR3. In DNA, the CDR3 is TGTGCCAGTAGTGCCCAAGGTGGGCCCTACGAGCAGTACTTC. Protein sequence: CASSAQGGPYEQYF.

V gene TRBV14 combines with J gene TRBJ2-7, with D possibly matching TRBD1 (7 bases). CDR1 is SGHDN and CDR2 is FVKESK in the germline V gene. V shed 4 bases and J shed 4 bases, with 23 bases lying between them. This CDR3 has 17 amino acids. The CDR3 sequence: CASSPYVRRGRLYEQYF. The CDR3 bases are TGTGCCAGCAGCCCCTATGTTAGGAGGGGGCGTTTATACGAGCAGTACTTC.

This clone was detected many times. The chain combines TRBV4-1 with TRBJ2-1; TRBD2 might be the D (6 bases). There are 15 residues in the CDR3. V was clipped by 3 bases and J by 9 bases, with 18 bases between them. CDR1 MGHRA and CDR2 YSYEKL come from the germline V gene. The CDR3, as DNA: TGCGCCAGCAGCCAGGAGGGAGTTGGCGGGGTTGAGCAGTTCTTC. This codes for CASSQEGVGGVEQFF.

This clone was counted ten times or more. V usage is TRBV27 and J usage is TRBJ2-6; no firm D call. Trimming removed 7 bases from V and 0 bases from J, with 4 bases in between. CDR3 length: 13 residues. Per the germline V gene, CDR1 is MNHEY and CDR2 is SMNVEV (reference sequence). The CDR3 loop is CASTDSGANVLTF. The DNA for the CDR3 is TGTGCCAGCACCGACTCTGGGGCCAACGTCCTGACTTTC.

This clone showed up many times. The rearrangement joins TRBV12-5 to TRBJ1-5; TRBD1 aligns across 7 bases. This CDR3 region has 14 residues. Germline CDR1 LGHNT, CDR2 FRNRAP. Trimming removed 6 bases from V and 11 bases from J; junction bases left unmatched: 13. DNA for the CDR3: TGTGCTAGTGGCCATCGCAGGGGGGACATGGCCCAGCATTTT. Translated, it gives CASGHRRGDMAQHF. Together with reference TRBV12-5 and TRBJ1-5, the CDR3 gives the full variable domain: DARVTQTPRHKVTEMGQEVTMRCQPILGHNTVFWYRQTMMQGLELLAYFRNRAPLDDSGMPKDRFSAEMPDATLATLKIQPSEPRDSAVYFCASGHRRGDMAQHFGDGTRLSIL.

This clone has ten or more counts. The chain is built from TRBV27 and TRBJ2-7; 8 nucleotides match TRBD1. Germline values: CDR1 MNHEY, CDR2 SMNVEV (reference sequence). V shed 5 bases, J shed 2 bases, and the junction held 11 bases outside the gene matches. The length of the CDR3 is 16 residues. CDR3 in amino acids: CASSPGGEQGAYEQYF. The CDR3 coding sequence is TGTGCCAGCAGTCCCGGGGGCGAACAGGGGGCCTACGAGCAGTACTTC.

The V gene is TRBV11-1, the J gene TRBJ2-3, with a weak D call TRBD1 (6 bases). Trimming removed 5 bases at V and 5 bases at J, with 14 bases between. Germline assignment: CDR1 SGHAT and CDR2 FQDESV (reference sequence). The CDR3 sequence is 14 residues long. The CDR3 DNA follows: TGTGCCAGCAGCCACCGAGACAGGAAAGATACGCAGTATTTT. It specifies CASSHRDRKDTQYF.

This clone was seen many times. The CDR3 spells CASSESTGGTGRETQYF. DNA of the CDR3: TGCGCCAGCAGTGAGTCGACAGGGGGGACTGGCCGGGAGACCCAGTACTTC. V is TRBV10-1 and J is TRBJ2-5; TRBD1 matches 9 bases. The CDR3 runs 17 residues. CDR1 is WNHNN, CDR2 SYGVQD, per germline (reference sequence). The V and J ends lost 0 bases and 5 bases, in that order; junction bases with no gene match: 10.

The chain recombines TRBV20-1 with TRBJ1-3, with D possibly being TRBD1 (5 bases). The CDR3 length is 12 residues. Trimming shortened V by 4 bases and J by 8 bases, and 12 bases separated the two germline ends. Germline loops: CDR1 DFQATT, CDR2 SNEGSKA (reference sequence). DNA of the CDR3: TGCAGTGCTATATGGAGGGGAGACACCATATATTTT. Encoded protein: CSAIWRGDTIYF.